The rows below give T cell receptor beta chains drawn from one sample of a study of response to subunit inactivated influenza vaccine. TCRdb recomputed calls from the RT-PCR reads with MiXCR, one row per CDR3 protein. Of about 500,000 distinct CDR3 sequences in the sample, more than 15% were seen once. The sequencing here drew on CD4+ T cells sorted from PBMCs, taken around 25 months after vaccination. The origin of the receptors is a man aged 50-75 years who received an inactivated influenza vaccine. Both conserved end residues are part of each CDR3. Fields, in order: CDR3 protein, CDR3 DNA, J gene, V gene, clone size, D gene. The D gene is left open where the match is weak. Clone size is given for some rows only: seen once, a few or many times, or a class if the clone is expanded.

CDR3aa: CAWSKNRDRGLGYTF; CDR3nt: TGTGCCTGGAGTAAAAACCGGGACAGGGGGCTCGGCTACACCTTC; j_gene: TRBJ1-2; v_gene: TRBV30; abundance: -; d_gene: TRBD1
CDR3aa: CAISQTSGSTDTQYF; CDR3nt: TGTGCCATCAGCCAGACTAGCGGGAGCACAGATACGCAGTATTTT; j_gene: TRBJ2-3; v_gene: TRBV10-3; abundance: -; d_gene: TRBD2
CDR3aa: CASTRVVGVEAFF; CDR3nt: TGTGCCAGCACAAGGGTGGTCGGGGTTGAAGCTTTCTTT; j_gene: TRBJ1-1; v_gene: TRBV2; abundance: -; d_gene: -
CDR3aa: CASSPRRGNNEKLFF; CDR3nt: TGTGCCAGCAGCCCGAGGAGGGGCAACAATGAAAAACTGTTTTTT; j_gene: TRBJ1-4; v_gene: TRBV12-3/TRBV12-4; abundance: -; d_gene: -
CDR3aa: CASADRSTQYF; CDR3nt: TGCGCCAGCGCGGACAGGAGTACGCAGTATTTT; j_gene: TRBJ2-3; v_gene: TRBV5-1; abundance: few; d_gene: TRBD1
CDR3aa: CSVEVGRTFQYF; CDR3nt: TGCAGCGTTGAAGTAGGGCGGACTTTTCAGTACTTC; j_gene: TRBJ2-4; v_gene: TRBV29-1; abundance: few; d_gene: -
CDR3aa: CASSARTGAAPRDTQYF; CDR3nt: TGCGCCAGCAGCGCCCGGACAGGGGCGGCTCCCAGGGATACGCAGTATTTT; j_gene: TRBJ2-3; v_gene: TRBV5-1; abundance: -; d_gene: TRBD1
CDR3aa: CASSQTVTGLATSEQYF; CDR3nt: TGTGCCAGCAGCCAAACCGTGACGGGACTAGCTACTTCCGAGCAGTACTTC; j_gene: TRBJ2-7; v_gene: TRBV4-2; abundance: many; d_gene: TRBD2
CDR3aa: CASSELRGLTEAFF; CDR3nt: TGTGCCAGCAGTGAATTGCGGGGTTTAACTGAAGCTTTCTTT; j_gene: TRBJ1-1; v_gene: TRBV6-1; abundance: few; d_gene: -
CDR3aa: CAISDVGLAGERGNEQFF; CDR3nt: TGTGCCATCAGTGACGTAGGACTAGCGGGGGAAAGAGGGAATGAGCAGTTCTTC; j_gene: TRBJ2-1; v_gene: TRBV10-3; abundance: many; d_gene: TRBD2
CDR3aa: CSAGRTELYGYTF; CDR3nt: TGCAGTGCTGGTCGGACAGAGCTCTATGGCTACACCTTC; j_gene: TRBJ1-2; v_gene: TRBV20-1; abundance: few; d_gene: -
CDR3aa: CASSQAAAYEQYF; CDR3nt: TGCGCCAGCAGCCAGGCAGCAGCCTACGAGCAGTACTTC; j_gene: TRBJ2-7; v_gene: TRBV4-3; abundance: many; d_gene: -
CDR3aa: CSVRDTSNQPQHF; CDR3nt: TGCAGTGTACGAGACACTAGCAATCAGCCCCAGCATTTT; j_gene: TRBJ1-5; v_gene: TRBV20-1; abundance: -; d_gene: -
CDR3aa: CAISRDRVSYEQYF; CDR3nt: TGTGCCATCAGCCGGGACAGGGTGTCCTACGAGCAGTACTTC; j_gene: TRBJ2-7; v_gene: TRBV10-3; abundance: -; d_gene: TRBD1
CDR3aa: CATSRTGAYEQYF; CDR3nt: TGCGCCACGTCTCGGACAGGGGCCTACGAGCAGTACTTC; j_gene: TRBJ2-7; v_gene: TRBV10-1; abundance: -; d_gene: TRBD1
CDR3aa: CASSYDRKSYEQYF; CDR3nt: TGTGCCAGCAGTTACGACAGGAAATCCTACGAGCAGTACTTC; j_gene: TRBJ2-7; v_gene: TRBV6-2/TRBV6-3; abundance: -; d_gene: -
CDR3aa: CSVIGTGNHEQYF; CDR3nt: TGCAGTGTTATCGGGACGGGGAACCACGAGCAGTACTTC; j_gene: TRBJ2-7; v_gene: TRBV20-1; abundance: -; d_gene: -
CDR3aa: CASSLRESYEAFF; CDR3nt: TGTGCCAGCAGCCTCAGAGAGAGTTACGAAGCTTTCTTT; j_gene: TRBJ1-1; v_gene: TRBV7-2; abundance: -; d_gene: -
CDR3aa: CASAGGYGPGQETQYF; CDR3nt: TGTGCCAGCGCGGGGGGTTATGGTCCAGGACAAGAGACCCAGTACTTC; j_gene: TRBJ2-5; v_gene: TRBV6-2/TRBV6-3; abundance: many; d_gene: TRBD2
CDR3aa: CAISESTGQGGNTIYF; CDR3nt: TGTGCCATCAGTGAGTCGACCGGCCAGGGAGGAAACACCATATATTTT; j_gene: TRBJ1-3; v_gene: TRBV10-3; abundance: few; d_gene: -
CDR3aa: CASSTGQTSTDTQYF; CDR3nt: TGCGCCAGCAGCACCGGACAGACTAGCACAGATACGCAGTATTTT; j_gene: TRBJ2-3; v_gene: TRBV5-1; abundance: many; d_gene: -
CDR3aa: CASSFGLKTNEQFF; CDR3nt: TGTGCCAGCAGCTTTGGATTGAAAACCAATGAGCAGTTCTTC; j_gene: TRBJ2-1; v_gene: TRBV12-3/TRBV12-4; abundance: -; d_gene: -
CDR3aa: CASDRSGSYEQYF; CDR3nt: TGTGCCAGTGACAGGTCGGGGTCCTACGAGCAGTACTTC; j_gene: TRBJ2-7; v_gene: TRBV28; abundance: many; d_gene: -
CDR3aa: CASSLVGLAGAWSGTDTQYF; CDR3nt: TGTGCCAGCAGTTTAGTGGGACTAGCGGGGGCTTGGTCTGGAACAGATACGCAGTATTTT; j_gene: TRBJ2-3; v_gene: TRBV28; abundance: many; d_gene: TRBD2
CDR3aa: CASSYEGRNTEAFF; CDR3nt: TGTGCCAGCAGTTACGAGGGGAGAAACACTGAAGCTTTCTTT; j_gene: TRBJ1-1; v_gene: TRBV6-5; abundance: few; d_gene: -
CDR3aa: CASSLAAGVTDTQYF; CDR3nt: TGCGCCAGCAGCTTGGCCGCGGGGGTCACAGATACGCAGTATTTT; j_gene: TRBJ2-3; v_gene: TRBV5-1; abundance: few; d_gene: TRBD2
CDR3aa: CASSLTWDRNTGELFF; CDR3nt: TGCGCCAGCAGCTTGACCTGGGACAGGAACACCGGGGAGCTGTTTTTT; j_gene: TRBJ2-2; v_gene: TRBV5-1; abundance: few; d_gene: TRBD1
CDR3aa: CASSREWGAGTDTQYF; CDR3nt: TGTGCCAGCAGCCGAGAGTGGGGGGCCGGCACAGATACGCAGTATTTT; j_gene: TRBJ2-3; v_gene: TRBV11-1; abundance: few; d_gene: -
CDR3aa: CASSQWSLAGLNEQYF; CDR3nt: TGCGCCAGCAGCCAATGGAGTCTAGCGGGACTCAACGAGCAGTACTTC; j_gene: TRBJ2-7; v_gene: TRBV4-3; abundance: -; d_gene: TRBD2
CDR3aa: CASSHHQGPYYEQYF; CDR3nt: TGTGCCAGCAGTCACCACCAGGGACCGTACTACGAGCAGTACTTC; j_gene: TRBJ2-7; v_gene: TRBV11-2; abundance: few; d_gene: -
CDR3aa: CSAENSGGASNEQFF; CDR3nt: TGCAGTGCGGAAAATAGCGGGGGGGCCAGCAATGAGCAGTTCTTC; j_gene: TRBJ2-1; v_gene: TRBV20-1; abundance: once; d_gene: TRBD2
CDR3aa: CASGLGGTQYF; CDR3nt: TGTGCTAGTGGTTTAGGTGGGACGCAGTATTTT; j_gene: TRBJ2-3; v_gene: TRBV12-5; abundance: few; d_gene: -
CDR3aa: CASSQKTRWNTEAFF; CDR3nt: TGTGCCAGCAGCCAAAAGACACGTTGGAACACTGAAGCTTTCTTT; j_gene: TRBJ1-1; v_gene: TRBV14; abundance: few; d_gene: -
CDR3aa: CSAERREQYF; CDR3nt: TGCAGTGCTGAACGGCGCGAGCAGTACTTC; j_gene: TRBJ2-7; v_gene: TRBV20-1; abundance: -; d_gene: -
CDR3aa: CASSSRLAASYNEQFF; CDR3nt: TGTGCCAGCAGCTCAAGACTAGCGGCGTCCTACAATGAGCAGTTCTTC; j_gene: TRBJ2-1; v_gene: TRBV11-2; abundance: -; d_gene: TRBD2
CDR3aa: CASSQRDRGAPLCEQYF; CDR3nt: TGTGCCAGCAGCCAACGGGACAGGGGCGCCCCGCTATGCGAGCAGTACTTC; j_gene: TRBJ2-7; v_gene: TRBV3-1; abundance: -; d_gene: TRBD1
CDR3aa: CASSPTGTVFPYEQYF; CDR3nt: TGTGCCAGCAGCCCGACCGGGACAGTTTTTCCCTACGAGCAGTACTTC; j_gene: TRBJ2-7; v_gene: TRBV7-9; abundance: few; d_gene: TRBD1
CDR3aa: CASSTDRVTGELFF; CDR3nt: TGTGCTAGCAGCACAGACAGGGTTACCGGGGAGCTGTTTTTT; j_gene: TRBJ2-2; v_gene: TRBV7-7; abundance: few; d_gene: TRBD1
CDR3aa: CASSTGTGNYGYTF; CDR3nt: TGCGCCAGCAGCACCGGGACAGGGAACTATGGCTACACCTTC; j_gene: TRBJ1-2; v_gene: TRBV5-1; abundance: few; d_gene: TRBD1
CDR3aa: CASSLPGNNQPQHF; CDR3nt: TGTGCCAGCAGCTTACCCGGCAACAATCAGCCCCAGCATTTT; j_gene: TRBJ1-5; v_gene: TRBV11-2; abundance: -; d_gene: -